This T cell receptor beta chain comes out of a study of T cell responses to AZD1222 COVID-19 vaccine. The study, taken as a whole, reports: White British people made up most donors, females outnumbered males, and clonal diversity was possibly underestimated. Spike-specific TCR breadth and depth rose after two AZD1222 doses. Across spike, vaccine-associated CD4 TCRs were found, dominant at 160-218 and 743-854.

Germline V gives CDR1 SGHRS, CDR2 YFSETQ. V lost 1 base to trimming and J lost 2 bases, with 12 bases between them. This CDR3 comprises 15 residues. About this clone itself: Its antigen remains unidentified.

Repertoires were generated with immunoSEQ multiplex PCR, while TCRdb's copy carries only in-frame clones and drops some. The sample has about 140,000 clones; under 95% are singletons. The sequenced sample was peripheral blood, obtained on day 0 of AZD1222 vaccination. The TCR originated in an adult in good health. The chain has TRBV5-1 and TRBJ2-5; perhaps D is TRBD1 or TRBD2 (7 bases each). In nucleotides, the CDR3 is TGCGCCAGCAGCTTGACCAGGGGGGGGCAAGAGACCCAGTACTTC. It codes for CASSLTRGGQETQYF.